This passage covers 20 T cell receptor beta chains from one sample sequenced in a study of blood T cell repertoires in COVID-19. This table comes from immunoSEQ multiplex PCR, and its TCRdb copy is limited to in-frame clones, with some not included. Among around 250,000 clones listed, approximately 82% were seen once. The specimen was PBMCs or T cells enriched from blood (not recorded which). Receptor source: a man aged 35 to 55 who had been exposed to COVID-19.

The CDR3 region has the DNA TGCAGCGTTGAGGTAACTAGCGGGCTCTACAATGAGCAGTTCTTC. Amino acid sequence: CSVEVTSGLYNEQFF. The V call is TRBV29-1, the J call TRBJ2-1, with 9 positions matching TRBD2. Unmatched junction bases numbered 6, after V lost 3 bases and J lost 3 bases. Germline-derived CDR1 and CDR2 are SQVTM and ANQGSEA. The CDR3 sequence is 15 residues long.

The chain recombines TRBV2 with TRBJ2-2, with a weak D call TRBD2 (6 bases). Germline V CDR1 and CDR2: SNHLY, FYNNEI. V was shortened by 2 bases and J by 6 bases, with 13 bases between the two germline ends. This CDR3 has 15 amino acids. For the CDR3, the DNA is TGTGCCAGCAGTGAAAGTCCGCGCGGGGCCGGGGAGCTGTTTTTT. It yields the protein CASSESPRGAGELFF.

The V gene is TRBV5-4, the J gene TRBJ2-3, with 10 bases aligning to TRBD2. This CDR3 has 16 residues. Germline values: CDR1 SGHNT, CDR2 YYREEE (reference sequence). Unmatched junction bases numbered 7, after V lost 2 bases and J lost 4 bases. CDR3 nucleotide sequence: TGTGCCAGCAGCTTCCCTAGCGGGAGATCAGCAGATACGCAGTATTTT. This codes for CASSFPSGRSADTQYF.

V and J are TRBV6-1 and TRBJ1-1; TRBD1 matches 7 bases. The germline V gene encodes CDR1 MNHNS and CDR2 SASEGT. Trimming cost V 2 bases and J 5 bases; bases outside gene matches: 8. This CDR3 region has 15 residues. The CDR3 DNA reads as TGTGCCAGCAGTGAACGGTACAGGGGATGGACTGAAGCTTTCTTT. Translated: CASSERYRGWTEAFF.

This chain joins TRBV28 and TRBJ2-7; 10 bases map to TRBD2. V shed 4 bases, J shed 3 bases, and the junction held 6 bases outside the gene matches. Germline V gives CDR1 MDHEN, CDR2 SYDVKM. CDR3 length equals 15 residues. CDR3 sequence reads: CASSSSGRGFYEQYF. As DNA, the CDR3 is TGTGCCAGCAGTTCCAGCGGGAGGGGGTTCTACGAGCAGTACTTC.

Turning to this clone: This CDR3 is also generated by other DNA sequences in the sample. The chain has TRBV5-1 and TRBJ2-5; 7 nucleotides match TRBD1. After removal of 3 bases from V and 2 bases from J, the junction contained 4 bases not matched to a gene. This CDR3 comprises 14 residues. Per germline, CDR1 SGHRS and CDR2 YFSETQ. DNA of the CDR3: TGCGCCAGCAGCTCGCCGGGACAGCAAGAGACCCAGTACTTC. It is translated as CASSSPGQQETQYF.

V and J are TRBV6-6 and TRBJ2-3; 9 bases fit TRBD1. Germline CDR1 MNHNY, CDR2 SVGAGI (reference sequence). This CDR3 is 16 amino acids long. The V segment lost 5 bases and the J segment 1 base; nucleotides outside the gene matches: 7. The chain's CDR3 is CASSRRTGARTDTQYF. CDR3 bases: TGTGCCAGCAGTCGACGGACAGGGGCACGCACAGATACGCAGTATTTT.

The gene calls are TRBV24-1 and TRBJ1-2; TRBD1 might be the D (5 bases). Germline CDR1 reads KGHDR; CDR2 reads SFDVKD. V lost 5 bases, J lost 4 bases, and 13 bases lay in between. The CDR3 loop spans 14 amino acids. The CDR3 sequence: CATSVATGTYGYTF. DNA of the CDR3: TGTGCCACCAGTGTTGCCACAGGAACCTATGGCTACACCTTC.

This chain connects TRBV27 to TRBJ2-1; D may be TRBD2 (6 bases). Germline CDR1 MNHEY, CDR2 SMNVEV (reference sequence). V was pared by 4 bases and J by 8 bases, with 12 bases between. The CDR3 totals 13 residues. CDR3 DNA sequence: TGTGCCAGCAGTTGGGTCGGCGGGGATGAGCAGTTCTTC. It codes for CASSWVGGDEQFF.

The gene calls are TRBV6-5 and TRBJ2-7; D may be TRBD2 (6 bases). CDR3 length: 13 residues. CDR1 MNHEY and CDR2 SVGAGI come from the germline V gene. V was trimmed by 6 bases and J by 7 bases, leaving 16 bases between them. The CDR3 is CASSPVGGWEQYF. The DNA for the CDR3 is TGTGCCAGCAGCCCCGTCGGAGGGTGGGAGCAGTACTTC.

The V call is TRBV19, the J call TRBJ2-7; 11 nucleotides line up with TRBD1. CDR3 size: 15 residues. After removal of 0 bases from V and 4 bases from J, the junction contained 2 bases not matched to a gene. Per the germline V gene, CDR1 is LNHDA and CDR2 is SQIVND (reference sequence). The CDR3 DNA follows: TGTGCCAGTAGTATAGAGGACAGGGGGCGATACGAGCAGTACTTC. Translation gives CASSIEDRGRYEQYF.

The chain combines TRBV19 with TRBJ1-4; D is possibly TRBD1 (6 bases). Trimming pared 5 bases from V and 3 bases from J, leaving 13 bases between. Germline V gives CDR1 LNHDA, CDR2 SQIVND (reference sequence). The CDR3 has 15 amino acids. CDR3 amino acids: CASSPRGEANEKLFF. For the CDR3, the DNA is TGTGCCAGTAGTCCCAGGGGAGAGGCTAATGAAAAACTGTTTTTT.

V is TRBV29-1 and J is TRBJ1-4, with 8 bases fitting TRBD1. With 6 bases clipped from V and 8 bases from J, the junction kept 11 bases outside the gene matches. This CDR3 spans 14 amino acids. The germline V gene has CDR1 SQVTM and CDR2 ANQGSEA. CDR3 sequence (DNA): TGCAGCGTGATCTCAGGGGGCTATGGGGAAAAACTGTTTTTT. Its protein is CSVISGGYGEKLFF.

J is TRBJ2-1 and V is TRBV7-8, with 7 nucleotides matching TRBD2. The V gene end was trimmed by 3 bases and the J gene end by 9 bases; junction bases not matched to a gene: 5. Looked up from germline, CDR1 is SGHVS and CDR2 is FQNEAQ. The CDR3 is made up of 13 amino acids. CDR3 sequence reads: CASSLGREFEQFF. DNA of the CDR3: TGTGCCAGCAGCTTGGGGCGGGAGTTTGAGCAGTTCTTC. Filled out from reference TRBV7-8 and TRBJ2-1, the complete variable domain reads GAGVSQSPRYKVAKRGQDVALRCDPISGHVSLFWYQQALGQGPEFLTYFQNEAQLDKSGLPSDRFFAERPEGSVSTLKIQRTQQEDSAVYLCASSLGREFEQFFGPGTRLTVL.

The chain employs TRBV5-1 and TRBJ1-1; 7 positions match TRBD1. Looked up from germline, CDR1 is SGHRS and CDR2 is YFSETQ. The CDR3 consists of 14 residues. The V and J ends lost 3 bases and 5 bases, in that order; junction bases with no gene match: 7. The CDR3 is CASSSTGIGTEAFF. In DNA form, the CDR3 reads TGCGCCAGCAGCTCGACAGGGATTGGGACTGAAGCTTTCTTT.

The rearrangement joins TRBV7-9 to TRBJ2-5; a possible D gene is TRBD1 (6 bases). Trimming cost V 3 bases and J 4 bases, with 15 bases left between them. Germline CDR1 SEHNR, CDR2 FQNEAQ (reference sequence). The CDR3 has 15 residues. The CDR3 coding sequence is TGTGCCAGCAGCTTCCCCCAGGTGGGGGCAGAGACCCAGTACTTC. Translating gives CASSFPQVGAETQYF.

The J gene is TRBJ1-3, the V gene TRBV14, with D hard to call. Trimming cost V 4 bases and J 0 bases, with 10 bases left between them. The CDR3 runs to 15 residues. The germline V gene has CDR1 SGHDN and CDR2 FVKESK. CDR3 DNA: TGTGCCAGCAGCCCCCCGGGGTTCTCTGGAAACACCATATATTTT. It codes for CASSPPGFSGNTIYF. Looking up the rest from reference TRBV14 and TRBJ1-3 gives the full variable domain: EAGVTQFPSHSVIEKGQTVTLRCDPISGHDNLYWYRRVMGKEIKFLLHFVKESKQDESGMPNNRFLAERTGGTYSTLKVQPAELEDSGVYFCASSPPGFSGNTIYFGEGSWLTVV.

CDR3 protein: CASSYSGTPHGLGQFF. In nucleotides, the CDR3 is TGTGCCAGCAGTTACTCCGGGACTCCCCACGGGCTTGGACAGTTCTTC. This rearrangement joins TRBV6-2 or TRBV6-3 to TRBJ2-1; tentatively, D is TRBD2 (6 bases). This CDR3 is built from 16 residues. V shed 0 bases and J shed 13 bases, with 22 bases lying between them. Germline values: CDR1 MNHEY, CDR2 SVGEGT.

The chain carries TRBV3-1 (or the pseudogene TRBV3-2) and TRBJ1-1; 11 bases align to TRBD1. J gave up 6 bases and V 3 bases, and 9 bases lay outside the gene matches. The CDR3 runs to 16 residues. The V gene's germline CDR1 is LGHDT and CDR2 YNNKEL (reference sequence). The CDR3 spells CASSQPLGDRGSEAFF. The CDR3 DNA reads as TGTGCCAGCAGCCAGCCCTTAGGGGACAGGGGGTCTGAAGCTTTCTTT.

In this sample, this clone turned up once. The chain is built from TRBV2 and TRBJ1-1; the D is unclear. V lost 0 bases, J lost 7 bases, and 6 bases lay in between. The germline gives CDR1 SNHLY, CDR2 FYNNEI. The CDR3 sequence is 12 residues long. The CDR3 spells CASSEAAGEAFF. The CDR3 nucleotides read TGTGCCAGCAGTGAAGCCGCGGGTGAAGCTTTCTTT.